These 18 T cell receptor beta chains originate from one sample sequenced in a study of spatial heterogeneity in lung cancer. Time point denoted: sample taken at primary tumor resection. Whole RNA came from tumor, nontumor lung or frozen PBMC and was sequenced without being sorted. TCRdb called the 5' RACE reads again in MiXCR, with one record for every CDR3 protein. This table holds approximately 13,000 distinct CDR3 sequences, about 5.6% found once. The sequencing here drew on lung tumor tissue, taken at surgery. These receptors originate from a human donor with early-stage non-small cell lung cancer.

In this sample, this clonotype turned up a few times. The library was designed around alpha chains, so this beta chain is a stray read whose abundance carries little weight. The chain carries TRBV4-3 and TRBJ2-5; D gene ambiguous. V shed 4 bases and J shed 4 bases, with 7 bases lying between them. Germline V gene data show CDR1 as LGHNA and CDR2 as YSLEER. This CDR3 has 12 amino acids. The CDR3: CASSRMGETQYF. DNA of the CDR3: TGCGCCAGCAGCCGGATGGGAGAGACCCAGTACTTC.

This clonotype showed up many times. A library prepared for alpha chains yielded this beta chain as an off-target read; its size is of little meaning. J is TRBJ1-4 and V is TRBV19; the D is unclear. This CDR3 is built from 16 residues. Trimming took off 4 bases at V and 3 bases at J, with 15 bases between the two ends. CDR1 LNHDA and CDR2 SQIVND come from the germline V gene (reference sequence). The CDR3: CASSTLVWGANEKLFF. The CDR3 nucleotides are TGTGCCAGTAGTACCCTAGTTTGGGGAGCTAATGAAAAACTGTTTTTT.

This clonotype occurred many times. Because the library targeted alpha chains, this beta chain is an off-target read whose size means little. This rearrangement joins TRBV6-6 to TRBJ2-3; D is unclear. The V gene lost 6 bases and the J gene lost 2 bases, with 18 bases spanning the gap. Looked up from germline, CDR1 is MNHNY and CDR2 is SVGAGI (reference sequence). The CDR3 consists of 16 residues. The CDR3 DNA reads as TGTGCCAGCAGCCATTCTACTAATACGAACACAGATACGCAGTATTTT. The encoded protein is CASSHSTNTNTDTQYF.

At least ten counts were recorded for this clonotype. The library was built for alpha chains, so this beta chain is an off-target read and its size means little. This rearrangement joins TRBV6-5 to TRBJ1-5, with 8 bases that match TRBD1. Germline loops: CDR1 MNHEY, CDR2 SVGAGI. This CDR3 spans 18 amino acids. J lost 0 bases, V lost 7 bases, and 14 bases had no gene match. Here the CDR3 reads CASKPGQELPYSNQPQHF. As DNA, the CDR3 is TGTGCCAGCAAGCCGGGACAGGAATTACCTTATAGCAATCAGCCCCAGCATTTT.

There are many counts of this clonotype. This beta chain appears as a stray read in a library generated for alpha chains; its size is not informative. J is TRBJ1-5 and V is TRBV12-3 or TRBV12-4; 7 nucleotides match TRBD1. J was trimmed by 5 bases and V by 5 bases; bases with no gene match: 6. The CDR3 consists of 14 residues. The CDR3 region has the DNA TGTGCCAGCAGTAACCCAGGGGGTGATCAGCCCCAGCATTTT. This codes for CASSNPGGDQPQHF.

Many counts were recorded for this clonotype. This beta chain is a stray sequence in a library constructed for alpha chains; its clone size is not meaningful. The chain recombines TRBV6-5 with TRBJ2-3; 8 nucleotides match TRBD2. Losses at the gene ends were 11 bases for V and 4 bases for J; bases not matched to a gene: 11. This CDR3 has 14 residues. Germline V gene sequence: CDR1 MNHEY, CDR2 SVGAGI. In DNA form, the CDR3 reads TGTGCCTCAAACCAGGGCGGGGGGTCAGATACGCAGTATTTT. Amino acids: CASNQGGGSDTQYF.

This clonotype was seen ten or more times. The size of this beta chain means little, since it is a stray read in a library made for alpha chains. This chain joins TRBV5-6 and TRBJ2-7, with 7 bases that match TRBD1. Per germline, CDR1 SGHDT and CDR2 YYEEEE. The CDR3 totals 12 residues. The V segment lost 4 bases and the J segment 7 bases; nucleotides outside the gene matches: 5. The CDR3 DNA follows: TGTGCCAGCAGCCCGGGACAGAATGAGCAGTACTTC. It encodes CASSPGQNEQYF.

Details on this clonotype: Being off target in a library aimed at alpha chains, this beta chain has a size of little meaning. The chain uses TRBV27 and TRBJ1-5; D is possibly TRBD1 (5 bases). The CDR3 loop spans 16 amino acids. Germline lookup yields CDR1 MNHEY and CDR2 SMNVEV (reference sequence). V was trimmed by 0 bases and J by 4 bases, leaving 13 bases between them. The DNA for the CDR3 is TGTGCCAGCAGTTTATCGAGGGACCCACTGAATCAGCCCCAGCATTTT. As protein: CASSLSRDPLNQPQHF.

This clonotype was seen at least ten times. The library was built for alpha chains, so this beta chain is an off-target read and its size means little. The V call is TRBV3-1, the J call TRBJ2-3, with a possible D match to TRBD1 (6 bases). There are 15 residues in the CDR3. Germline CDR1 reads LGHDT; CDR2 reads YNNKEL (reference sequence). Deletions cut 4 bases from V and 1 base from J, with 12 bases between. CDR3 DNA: TGTGCCAGCAGCCCCCAGGGGAAGGGCACAGATACGCAGTATTTT. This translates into CASSPQGKGTDTQYF.

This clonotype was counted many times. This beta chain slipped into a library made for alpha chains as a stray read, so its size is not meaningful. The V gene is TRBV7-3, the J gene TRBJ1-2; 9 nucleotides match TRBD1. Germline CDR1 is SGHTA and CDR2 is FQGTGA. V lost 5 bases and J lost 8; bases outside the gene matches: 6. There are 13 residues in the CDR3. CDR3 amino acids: CASSQQGALGYTF. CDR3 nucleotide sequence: TGTGCCAGCAGCCAACAGGGGGCGTTGGGCTACACCTTC.

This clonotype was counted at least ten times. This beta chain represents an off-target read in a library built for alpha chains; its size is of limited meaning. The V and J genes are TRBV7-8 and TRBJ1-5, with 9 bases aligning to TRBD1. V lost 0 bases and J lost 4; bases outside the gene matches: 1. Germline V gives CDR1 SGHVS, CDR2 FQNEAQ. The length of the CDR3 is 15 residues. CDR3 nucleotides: TGTGCCAGCAGCTTAGCTGGACAGGGGAATCAGCCCCAGCATTTT. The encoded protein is CASSLAGQGNQPQHF.

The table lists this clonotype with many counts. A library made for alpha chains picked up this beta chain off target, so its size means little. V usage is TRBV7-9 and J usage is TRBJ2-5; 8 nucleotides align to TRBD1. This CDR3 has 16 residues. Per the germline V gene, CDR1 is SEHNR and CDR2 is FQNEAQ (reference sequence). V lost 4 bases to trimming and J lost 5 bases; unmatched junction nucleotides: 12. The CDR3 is CASSSRTGYFMETQYF. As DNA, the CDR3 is TGTGCCAGCAGCTCCAGGACAGGGTATTTTATGGAGACCCAGTACTTC.

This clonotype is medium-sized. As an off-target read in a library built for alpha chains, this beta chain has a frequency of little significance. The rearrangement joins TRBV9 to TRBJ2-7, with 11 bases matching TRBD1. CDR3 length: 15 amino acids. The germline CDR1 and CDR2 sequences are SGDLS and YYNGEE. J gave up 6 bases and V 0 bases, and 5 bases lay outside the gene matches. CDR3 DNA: TGTGCCAGCAGCGTAGGTGGACAGGGGGCCATCGAGCAGTACTTC. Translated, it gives CASSVGGQGAIEQYF.

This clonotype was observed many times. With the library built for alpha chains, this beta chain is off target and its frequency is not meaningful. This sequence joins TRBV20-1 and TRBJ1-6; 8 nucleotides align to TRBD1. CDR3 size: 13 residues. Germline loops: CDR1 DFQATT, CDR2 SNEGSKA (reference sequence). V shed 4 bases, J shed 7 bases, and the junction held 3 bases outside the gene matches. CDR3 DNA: TGCAGTGCTACCCCAGGGGGCAATTCACCCCTCCACTTT. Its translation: CSATPGGNSPLHF.

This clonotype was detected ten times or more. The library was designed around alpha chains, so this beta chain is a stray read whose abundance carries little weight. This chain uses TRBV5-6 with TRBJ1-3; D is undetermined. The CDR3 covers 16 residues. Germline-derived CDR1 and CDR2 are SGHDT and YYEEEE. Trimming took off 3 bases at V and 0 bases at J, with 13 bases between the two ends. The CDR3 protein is CASSSPVLGSGNTIYF. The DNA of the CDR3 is TGTGCCAGCAGCTCCCCAGTATTGGGCTCTGGAAACACCATATATTTT.

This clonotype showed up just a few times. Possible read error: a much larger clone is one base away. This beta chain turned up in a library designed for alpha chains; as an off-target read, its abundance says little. The CDR3 region has the DNA TGCGCCAGCAGCCAAGATTTGTGGGAGCAGTTCTTC. Protein product: CASSQDLWEQFF. The chain carries TRBV4-1 and TRBJ2-1; D unclear. Germline-derived CDR1 and CDR2 are MGHRA and YSYEKL. V was trimmed by 0 bases and J by 10 bases, leaving 7 bases between them. The CDR3 totals 12 residues.

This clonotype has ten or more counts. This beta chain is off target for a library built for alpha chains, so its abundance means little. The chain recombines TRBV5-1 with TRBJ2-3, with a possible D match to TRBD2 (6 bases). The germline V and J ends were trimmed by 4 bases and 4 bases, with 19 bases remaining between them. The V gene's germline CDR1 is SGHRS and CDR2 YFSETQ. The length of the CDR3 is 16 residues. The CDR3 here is CASSPHATSVSDTQYF. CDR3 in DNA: TGCGCCAGCAGCCCGCACGCGACTAGTGTCTCAGATACGCAGTATTTT.

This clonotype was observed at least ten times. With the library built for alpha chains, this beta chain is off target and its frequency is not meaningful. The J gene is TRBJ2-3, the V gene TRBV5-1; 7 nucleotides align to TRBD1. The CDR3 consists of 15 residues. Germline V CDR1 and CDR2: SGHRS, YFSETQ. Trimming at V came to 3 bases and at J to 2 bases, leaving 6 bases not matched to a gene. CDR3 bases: TGCGCCAGCAGCTACCCCGGGACAGCCACAGATACGCAGTATTTT. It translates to CASSYPGTATDTQYF.